Sequencing of this T cell receptor (beta chain) was carried out in a study of vaccination effects on CD4 cells after COVID-19. For the study at large: Everyone in the study got two shots of either the BNT162b2 or mRNA-1273 vaccine. Study-level findings and limits: In healthy vaccinees, only 1 of 255 vaccine-induced clones cross-reacted with common cold coronaviruses. Vaccine- and infection-induced clones showed marked clonal contraction late following vaccination.

Investigators separated out CD4+ T cells once approximately 9 days of culture had passed. According to the study, vaccine recipients showed no prior SARS-CoV-2 infection and negative nucleocapsid antibodies. TCRdb's table, derived via immunoSEQ multiplex PCR, lists solely in-frame clones and lacks some. The repertoire consists of 70,000 to 85,000 clones, with approximately 80% occurring once and the leading ten covering roughly 1.9%. As regards this clone: What it binds is not known.

Deletions cut 1 base from V and 9 bases from J, with 9 bases between. This CDR3 has 12 amino acids. Germline V gene sequence: CDR1 SEHNR, CDR2 FQNEAQ (reference sequence). The sequence derives from a human donor who received a COVID-19 vaccine. Sequenced here: CD4+ T cells from PBMCs cultured without peptide, sampled before COVID-19 vaccination. The rearrangement links TRBV7-9 to TRBJ1-1, with D possibly matching TRBD1 (5 bases). CDR3 amino acids: CASSLDQDKAFF. CDR3 nucleotides: TGTGCCAGCAGCTTAGATCAGGACAAAGCTTTCTTT.